The source of this T cell receptor beta chain is a study of blood T cell repertoires in COVID-19. Looking at the study overall: Some COVID-19 samples were acute and others convalescent; all came from the United States, Italy and Spain.

Study processing details: The assay estimated nucleated cells by amplifying reference gene primers. Libraries were prepared by immunoSEQ multiplex PCR; TCRdb keeps only in-frame clonotypes and omits some of them. V and J calls plus clone size are reproduced from that table; the DNA served to infer D and trimming. The sample includes hundreds of thousands of clones, around nine tenths of them seen just once. The participants were between roughly 18 and 89 years old and came from under 25 US areas. Participants' own reports of clinical history determined their cohort assignment. The CDR3 consists of 15 residues. Germline V gives CDR1 MGHRA, CDR2 YSYEKL. Trimming left V 0 bases short and J 1 base short, with 9 bases between.

This rearrangement joins TRBV4-1 to TRBJ2-5, with D possibly being TRBD2 (5 bases). This TCR derives from a man between 60 and 70 years old who had recovered from COVID-19. The sample was PBMCs or T cells enriched from blood (not recorded which). This chain's CDR3 is CASSQEGGLQETQYF. The DNA of the CDR3 is TGCGCCAGCAGCCAAGAGGGCGGACTCCAAGAGACCCAGTACTTC.